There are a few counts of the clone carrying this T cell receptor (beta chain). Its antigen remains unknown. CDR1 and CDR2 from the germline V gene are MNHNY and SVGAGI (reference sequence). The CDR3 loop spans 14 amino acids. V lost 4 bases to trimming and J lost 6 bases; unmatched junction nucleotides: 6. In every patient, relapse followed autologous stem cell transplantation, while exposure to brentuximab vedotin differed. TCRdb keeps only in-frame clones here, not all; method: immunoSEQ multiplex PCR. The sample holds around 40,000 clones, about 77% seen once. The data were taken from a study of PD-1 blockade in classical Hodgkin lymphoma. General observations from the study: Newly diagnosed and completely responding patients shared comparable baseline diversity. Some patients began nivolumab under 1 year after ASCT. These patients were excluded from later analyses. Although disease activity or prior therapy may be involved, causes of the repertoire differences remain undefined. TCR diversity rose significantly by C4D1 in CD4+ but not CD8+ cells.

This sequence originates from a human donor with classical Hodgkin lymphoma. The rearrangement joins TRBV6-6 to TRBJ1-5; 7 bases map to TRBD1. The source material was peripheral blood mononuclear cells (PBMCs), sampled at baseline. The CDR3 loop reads CASSLRGQAQPQHF. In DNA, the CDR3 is TGTGCCAGCAGTTTAAGGGGGCAAGCTCAGCCCCAGCATTTT.